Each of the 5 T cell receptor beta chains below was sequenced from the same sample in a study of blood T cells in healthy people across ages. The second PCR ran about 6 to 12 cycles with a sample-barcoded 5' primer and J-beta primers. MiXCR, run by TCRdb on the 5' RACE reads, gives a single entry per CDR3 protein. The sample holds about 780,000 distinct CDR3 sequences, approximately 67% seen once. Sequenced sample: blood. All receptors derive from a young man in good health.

CDR3 sequence (DNA): TGTGCCAGCAGTTCTCTGACAGGGCTCTCCTACGAGCAGTACTTC. It encodes CASSSLTGLSYEQYF. The chain has TRBV12-3 or TRBV12-4 and TRBJ2-7, with TRBD1 matching 7 bases. The trim removed 4 bases at V and 0 bases at J, leaving 6 bases unmatched. The CDR3 spans 15 residues.

In DNA, the CDR3 is TGCGCCAGCAGCTTGACGTTCCGGGACGGACTCACAGATACGCAGTATTTT. Amino acid sequence: CASSLTFRDGLTDTQYF. V is TRBV5-1 and J is TRBJ2-3; either TRBD1 or TRBD2 may fit D (5 bases each). The ends were cut back, 1 base at V and 2 bases at J, with 17 bases in the middle. CDR1 SGHRS and CDR2 YFSETQ come from the germline V gene. This CDR3 spans 17 amino acids.

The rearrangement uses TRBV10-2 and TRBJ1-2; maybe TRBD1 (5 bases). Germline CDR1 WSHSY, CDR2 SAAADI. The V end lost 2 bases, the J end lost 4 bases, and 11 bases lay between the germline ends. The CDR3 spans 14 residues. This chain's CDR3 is CASSEPGTAYGYTF. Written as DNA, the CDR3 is TGCGCCAGCAGTGAGCCCGGGACGGCCTATGGCTACACCTTC.

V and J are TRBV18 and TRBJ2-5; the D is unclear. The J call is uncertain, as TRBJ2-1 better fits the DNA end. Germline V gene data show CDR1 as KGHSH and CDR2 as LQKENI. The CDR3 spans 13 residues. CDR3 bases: TGTGCCAGCTCACCCCTCATCCAGGAGACCCAGTTCTTC. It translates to CASSPLIQETQFF.

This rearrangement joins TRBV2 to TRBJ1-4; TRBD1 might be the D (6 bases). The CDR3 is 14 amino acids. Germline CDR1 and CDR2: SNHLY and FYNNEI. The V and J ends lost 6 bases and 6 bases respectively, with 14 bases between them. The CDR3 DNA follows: TGTGCCAGCAGCCCCCGCGAGGGGGATGAAAAACTGTTTTTT. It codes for CASSPREGDEKLFF.